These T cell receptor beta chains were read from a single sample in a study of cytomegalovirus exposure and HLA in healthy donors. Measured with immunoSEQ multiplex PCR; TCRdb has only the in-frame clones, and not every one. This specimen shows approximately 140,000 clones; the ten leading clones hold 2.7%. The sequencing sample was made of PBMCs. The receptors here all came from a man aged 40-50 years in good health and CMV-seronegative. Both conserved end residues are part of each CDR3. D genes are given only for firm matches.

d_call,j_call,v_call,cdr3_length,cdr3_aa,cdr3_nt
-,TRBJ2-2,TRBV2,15,CASSPDTANTGELFF,TGTGCCAGCAGTCCCGACACCGCGAACACCGGGGAGCTGTTTTTT
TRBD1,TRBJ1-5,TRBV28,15,CASSGTENYNQPQHF,TGTGCCAGCAGTGGGACAGAGAACTACAATCAGCCCCAGCATTTT
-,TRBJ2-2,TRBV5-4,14,CASSWGQNTGELFF,TGTGCCAGCAGCTGGGGACAGAACACCGGGGAGCTGTTTTTT
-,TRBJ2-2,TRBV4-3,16,CASSPRAGANTGELFF,TGCGCCAGCAGCCCCCGAGCAGGCGCGAACACCGGGGAGCTGTTTTTT
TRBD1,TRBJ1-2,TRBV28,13,CASMRQGNYGYTF,TGTGCCAGCATGCGACAGGGGAACTATGGCTACACCTTC
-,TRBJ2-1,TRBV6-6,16,CASSYSSLARYNEQFF,TGTGCCAGCAGTTACTCCTCGCTAGCCCGATACAATGAGCAGTTCTTC
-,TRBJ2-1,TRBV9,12,CASSVESNEQFF,TGTGCCAGCAGCGTAGAGAGCAATGAGCAGTTCTTC
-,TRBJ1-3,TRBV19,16,CASHRTALISGNTIYF,TGTGCCAGCCATCGGACAGCGTTGATCTCTGGAAACACCATATATTTT
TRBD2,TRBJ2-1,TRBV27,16,CASSLSGLAGDNEQFF,TGTGCCAGCAGTCTCTCGGGACTAGCGGGGGACAATGAGCAGTTCTTC
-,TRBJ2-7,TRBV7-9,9,CARGDEQYF,TGTGCCAGGGGAGACGAGCAGTACTTC
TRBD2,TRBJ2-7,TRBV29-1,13,CSVTWTSGHEQYF,TGCAGCGTGACATGGACTAGCGGCCACGAGCAGTACTTC
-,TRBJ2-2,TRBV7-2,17,CASSFWAGATNTGELFF,TGTGCCAGCAGCTTCTGGGCGGGGGCTACGAACACCGGGGAGCTGTTTTTT
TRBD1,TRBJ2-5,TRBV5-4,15,CASSLGRGRAETQYF,TGTGCCAGCAGCTTGGGAAGGGGGCGAGCGGAGACCCAGTACTTC
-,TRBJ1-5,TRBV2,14,CASRGQAINQPQHF,TGTGCCAGCAGGGGGCAGGCAATCAATCAGCCCCAGCATTTT
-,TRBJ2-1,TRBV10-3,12,CAISPQNNEQFF,TGTGCCATCTCTCCCCAGAACAATGAGCAGTTCTTC
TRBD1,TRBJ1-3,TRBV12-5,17,CASGLPGTEHSGNTIYF,TGTGCTAGTGGTTTGCCGGGGACAGAGCACTCTGGAAACACCATATATTTT
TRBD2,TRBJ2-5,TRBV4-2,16,CASRSFSGGAQETQYF,TGTGCCAGCAGGTCATTCAGCGGGGGGGCGCAAGAGACCCAGTACTTC
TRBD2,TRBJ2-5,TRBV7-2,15,CASSFQTSGSETQYF,TGTGCCAGCAGCTTTCAAACTAGCGGGTCGGAGACCCAGTACTTC
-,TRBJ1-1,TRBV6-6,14,CASILDKSNTEAFF,TGTGCCAGCATCTTGGACAAATCGAACACTGAAGCTTTCTTT
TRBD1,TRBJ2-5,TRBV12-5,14,CASGSTGEEETQYF,TGTGCTAGTGGTTCGACAGGGGAGGAAGAGACCCAGTACTTC
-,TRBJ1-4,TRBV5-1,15,CASSYGDSKLEKLFF,TGCGCCAGCAGCTACGGAGACAGTAAACTTGAAAAACTGTTTTTT
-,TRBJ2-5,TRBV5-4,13,CASSSQVGETQYF,TGTGCCAGCAGCTCCCAGGTGGGAGAGACCCAGTACTTC
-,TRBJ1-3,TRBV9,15,CASSISTAPLSTIYF,TGTGCCAGCAGCATTTCGACAGCCCCATTGTCCACCATATATTTT
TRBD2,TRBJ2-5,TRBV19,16,CASSIVLAGGDETQYF,TGTGCCAGTAGTATAGTGCTAGCGGGGGGCGATGAGACCCAGTACTTC
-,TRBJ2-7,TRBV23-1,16,CASSQPGGARAGEQYF,TGCGCCAGCAGCCAACCAGGAGGAGCCCGCGCGGGCGAGCAGTACTTC
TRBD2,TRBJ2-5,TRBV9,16,CASSPSWAGGLETQYF,TGTGCCAGCAGCCCCAGTTGGGCGGGGGGTCTGGAGACCCAGTACTTC
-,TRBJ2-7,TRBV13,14,CASSRTGPGREQYF,TGTGCCAGCAGCCGAACCGGCCCAGGCCGCGAGCAGTACTTC
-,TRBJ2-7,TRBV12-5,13,CASGLDSSYEQYF,TGTGCTAGTGGTCTTGACAGTTCCTACGAGCAGTACTTC
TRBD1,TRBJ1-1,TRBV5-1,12,CASSFGTGWAFF,TGCGCCAGCAGCTTCGGGACAGGGTGGGCTTTCTTT
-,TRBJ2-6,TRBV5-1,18,CASSLPRDMGSGANVLTF,TGCGCCAGCAGCCTACCCAGGGATATGGGCTCTGGGGCCAACGTCCTGACTTTC
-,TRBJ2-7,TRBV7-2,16,CASSSSGTGGESEQYF,TGTGCCAGCAGCTCGTCCGGAACAGGGGGGGAATCCGAGCAGTACTTC
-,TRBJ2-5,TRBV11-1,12,CASSLKRETQYF,TGTGCCAGCAGCCTAAAGAGAGAGACCCAGTACTTC
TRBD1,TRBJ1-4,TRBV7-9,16,CASSPNLRTGGEKLFF,TGTGCCAGCAGCCCAAATTTGAGGACAGGGGGTGAAAAACTGTTTTTT
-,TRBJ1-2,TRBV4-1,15,CASSQVEGADYGYTF,TGCGCCAGCAGCCAAGTGGAAGGGGCCGACTATGGCTACACCTTC
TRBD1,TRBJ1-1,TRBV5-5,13,CASSSTTGVEAFF,TGTGCCAGCAGTTCCACTACAGGGGTTGAAGCTTTCTTT
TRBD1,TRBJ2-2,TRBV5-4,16,CASSFPGQEFTGELFF,TGTGCCAGCAGCTTTCCAGGACAGGAGTTCACCGGGGAGCTGTTTTTT
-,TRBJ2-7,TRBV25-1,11,CASSDYYEQYF,TGTGCCAGCAGTGACTACTACGAGCAGTACTTC
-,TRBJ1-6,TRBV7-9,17,CASSDLGWGQQDSPLHF,TGTGCCAGCAGCGACCTTGGGTGGGGGCAGCAAGATTCACCCCTCCACTTT
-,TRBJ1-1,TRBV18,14,CASSPPSSDTEAFF,TGTGCCAGCTCACCACCGAGCTCGGACACTGAAGCTTTCTTT
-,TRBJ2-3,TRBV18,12,CASKRWTDTQYF,TGTGCCAGCAAGCGCTGGACAGATACGCAGTATTTT
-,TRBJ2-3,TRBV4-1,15,CASSQENWRTDTQYF,TGCGCCAGCAGCCAAGAGAATTGGAGGACGGATACGCAGTATTTT
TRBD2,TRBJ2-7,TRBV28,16,CASSRGLAGGAYEQYF,TGTGCCAGCAGTAGGGGACTAGCGGGGGGCGCCTACGAGCAGTACTTC
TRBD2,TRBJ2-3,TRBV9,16,CASSVAAGGFTDTQYF,TGTGCCAGCAGCGTAGCAGCGGGGGGCTTCACAGATACGCAGTATTTT
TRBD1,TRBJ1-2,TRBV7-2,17,CASSLISGATGQFDYTF,TGTGCCAGCAGCTTAATCAGCGGAGCGACGGGACAGTTTGACTACACCTTC
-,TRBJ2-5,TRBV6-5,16,CASSYSTTLTLETQYF,TGTGCCAGCAGTTACTCGACGACTCTTACACTGGAGACCCAGTACTTC
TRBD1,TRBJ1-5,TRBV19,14,CASSRQGNNQPQHF,TGTGCCAGTAGTCGACAGGGAAACAATCAGCCCCAGCATTTT
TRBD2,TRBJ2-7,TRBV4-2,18,CASSPRSSGGDFPYEQYF,TGTGCCAGCAGCCCCCGAAGTAGCGGGGGGGATTTCCCCTACGAGCAGTACTTC
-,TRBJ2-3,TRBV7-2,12,CATAVRTDTQYF,TGTGCCACGGCGGTTAGAACAGATACGCAGTATTTT
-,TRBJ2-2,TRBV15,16,CATSRDIQGGTGELFF,TGTGCCACCAGCAGAGATATACAGGGTGGCACCGGGGAGCTGTTTTTT
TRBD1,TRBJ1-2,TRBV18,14,CASSPPWDRDGYTF,TGTGCCAGCTCACCACCGTGGGACAGGGATGGCTACACCTTC
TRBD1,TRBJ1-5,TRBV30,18,CAWSSRGGERGRNQPQHF,TGTGCCTGGAGTTCCCGAGGAGGGGAGAGGGGGCGCAATCAGCCCCAGCATTTT